This TCR beta chain was profiled in a study of T cell changes during pregnancy in multiple sclerosis. There are 15 residues in the CDR3. The germline CDR1 and CDR2 sequences are LNHDA and SQIVND (reference sequence). Trimming cost V 2 bases and J 1 base; bases outside gene matches: 2. Generated by immunoSEQ multiplex PCR, the TCRdb table keeps only in-frame clones and is missing some. Here the sample spans 90,000 to 120,000 clones, over 85% being singletons. This TCR came from a female donor with multiple sclerosis, enrolled in a pregnancy study. This rearrangement joins TRBV19 to TRBJ1-1, with 9 positions matching TRBD1. The specimen was peripheral blood, collected in the second trimester of pregnancy. This CDR3 is CASSIPGQGNTEAFF. CDR3 bases: TGTGCCAGTAGTATACCGGGACAGGGGAACACTGAAGCTTTCTTT.